The rows below give T cell receptor beta chains drawn from one sample of a study of T-cell reconstitution after alpha-beta-depleted transplantation in children. TCRdb re-called the PCR reads with MiXCR, one entry per CDR3 protein. The sample lists approximately 520,000 distinct CDR3 sequences, 30% to 35% occurring once. The specimen was PBMCs from the stem cell graft donor, collected from the stem cell graft. The source is a human donor who donated a stem cell graft to a child with aplastic anemia. Each CDR3 is given with its conserved first and last residue. A D gene is named only where the DNA matches it firmly. Rows give clone size only sometimes, using once, few, many, or a class for an expanded clone.

D gene,clone size,V gene,J gene,CDR3 DNA,CDR3 protein
-,few,TRBV6-2/TRBV6-3,TRBJ2-3,TGTGCCAGCAGTTCCGGGACACCCACAGATACGCAGTATTTT,CASSSGTPTDTQYF
-,few,TRBV20-1,TRBJ1-2,TGCAGTGGAATCGGGGAGAAACAGGGTTTCTATGGCTACACCTTC,CSGIGEKQGFYGYTF
-,-,TRBV4-3,TRBJ2-1,TGCGCCAGCAGCCACCGACTAGGGGAGCACTTCTTC,CASSHRLGEHFF
-,-,TRBV29-1,TRBJ2-4,TGCAGCGGTCAGGACGGGGCCAAAAACATTCAGTACTTC,CSGQDGAKNIQYF
-,few,TRBV28,TRBJ2-1,TGTGCCAGCAGTTTACTACACAATGAGCAGTTCTTC,CASSLLHNEQFF
TRBD1,-,TRBV6-5,TRBJ1-2,TGTGCCAGCAGTTCCGAACAGGGGGCTGGTGGCTACACCTTC,CASSSEQGAGGYTF
-,few,TRBV12-3/TRBV12-4,TRBJ1-5,TGTGCCAGCAGTTCACTCCGCTTTGGACAGCCCCAGCATTTT,CASSSLRFGQPQHF
TRBD2,-,TRBV10-3,TRBJ2-7,TGTGCCATCAGCCCCAAGCCGACTAGCGGGACTGGGGAGCAGTACTTC,CAISPKPTSGTGEQYF
TRBD2,-,TRBV5-1,TRBJ2-3,TGCGCCAGCAGCTTGGGGACTAGCGGAATTCGCACAGATACGCAGTATTTT,CASSLGTSGIRTDTQYF
-,-,TRBV12-3/TRBV12-4,TRBJ2-7,TGTGCCAGCAGCCGCCGGGTAGATCGGGAGCAGTACTTC,CASSRRVDREQYF
-,-,TRBV5-4,TRBJ1-3,TGTGCCAGCAGCTCTGGAAACCCTGGAAACACCATATATTTT,CASSSGNPGNTIYF
TRBD1,-,TRBV4-2,TRBJ1-5,TGTGCCAGCAGCCATGCCGGGACAGGAGACCTAATCAATCAGCCCCAGCATTTT,CASSHAGTGDLINQPQHF
-,-,TRBV12-3/TRBV12-4,TRBJ2-7,TGTGCCAGCAGTCTCTACCGGGACCATCCCACCGAGCAGTACTTC,CASSLYRDHPTEQYF
TRBD2,few,TRBV20-1,TRBJ2-3,TGCAGTGCTCACACGCCCCTAGCGGGCCAAGCTAGCACAGATACGCAGTATTTT,CSAHTPLAGQASTDTQYF
-,-,TRBV11-2,TRBJ2-1,TGTGCCAGCAGCTTATTTAGGCTGGGATCCGACGACAATGAGCAGTTCTTC,CASSLFRLGSDDNEQFF
-,-,TRBV20-1,TRBJ1-5,TGCAGTGCCGGGGCGGGGGCTGGAGGAAATCAGCCCCAGCATTTT,CSAGAGAGGNQPQHF
TRBD1,few,TRBV7-2,TRBJ2-5,TGTGCCAGCAGCTTAAGTGGGACAGGGGGCGGGACCCAGTACTTC,CASSLSGTGGGTQYF
-,few,TRBV12-3/TRBV12-4,TRBJ1-2,TGTGCCAGCAGTTCGCAGGAGAACTATGGCTACACCTTC,CASSSQENYGYTF
-,few,TRBV15,TRBJ1-1,TGTGCCACCAGCAGAGAGGACAGCCCGAACACTGAAGCTTTCTTT,CATSREDSPNTEAFF
-,-,TRBV5-4,TRBJ2-2,TGTGCCAGCAGCTTGCCACGCCCAACGAACACCGGGGAGCTGTTTTTT,CASSLPRPTNTGELFF
-,-,TRBV4-3,TRBJ1-2,TGCGCCAGCAGCCAAGATCGTTTCGGCAGTAATGGCTACACCTTC,CASSQDRFGSNGYTF
-,once,TRBV24-1,TRBJ1-1,TGTGCCACCAGGTCAGGGCAGCACACTGAAGCTTTCTTT,CATRSGQHTEAFF
-,-,TRBV5-1,TRBJ2-1,TGCGCCAGCACCGTGGACACGGCCGGCAATGAGCAGTTCTTC,CASTVDTAGNEQFF
TRBD1,few,TRBV20-1,TRBJ1-5,TGCAGTGCTAGTAAACAGGGGGTTGAGAATCAGCCCCAGCATTTT,CSASKQGVENQPQHF
-,-,TRBV20-1,TRBJ2-5,TGCAGTGCTATACGGGGGGCCCGGGAGACCCAGTACTTC,CSAIRGARETQYF
-,-,TRBV5-1,TRBJ1-4,TGCGCCAGCAGGTCCGGGACACTGAGAGGTGAAAAACTGTTTTTT,CASRSGTLRGEKLFF
TRBD1,-,TRBV7-9,TRBJ1-4,TGTGCCAGCAGCCGCAGGGGGCGTGATGAAAAACTGTTTTTT,CASSRRGRDEKLFF
TRBD1,-,TRBV6-2/TRBV6-3,TRBJ1-6,TGTGCCAGCAGAAGGGACAGGGGAAACTCACCCCTCCACTTT,CASRRDRGNSPLHF
TRBD1,many,TRBV7-6,TRBJ1-3,TGTGCCAGCAGCTCGGGACAGGGCTCTGGAAACACCATATATTTT,CASSSGQGSGNTIYF
-,-,TRBV7-9,TRBJ1-2,TGTGCCAGCAGCAAGCCGGGTCATAACTATGGCTACACCTTC,CASSKPGHNYGYTF
-,few,TRBV12-3/TRBV12-4,TRBJ1-5,TGTGCCAGCAGTATCGGACGGGGGATCAATCAGCCCCAGCATTTT,CASSIGRGINQPQHF
-,few,TRBV6-5,TRBJ1-4,TGTGCCAGCAGTTACTTCCCACGGTTCGATGAAAAACTGTTTTTT,CASSYFPRFDEKLFF
TRBD2,-,TRBV7-2,TRBJ2-7,TGTGCCAGCAGCTTATCGTCTAGCGGGATGGGTGAGCATTACTTC,CASSLSSSGMGEHYF
-,few,TRBV12-3/TRBV12-4,TRBJ1-1,TGTGCCAGCAGGCGGTTGGGTTCATCTTTCTTT,CASRRLGSSFF
TRBD2,-,TRBV29-1,TRBJ2-7,TGCAGCGTTTGGACTAGCGGGAGATCCTACGAGCAGTACTTC,CSVWTSGRSYEQYF
TRBD2,few,TRBV11-2,TRBJ2-3,TGTGCCAGCAGCTTAGGGTTGCTAGCGGGAGGCCCCTCGGATACGCAGTATTTT,CASSLGLLAGGPSDTQYF
TRBD1,-,TRBV12-3/TRBV12-4,TRBJ1-5,TGTGCCAGCAGTTCCGCCGGGACAGGTTACAATCAGCCCCAGCATTTT,CASSSAGTGYNQPQHF
TRBD1,-,TRBV7-9,TRBJ1-2,TGTGCCTCAACAGGGGGCAACTATGGCTACACCTTC,CASTGGNYGYTF
-,few,TRBV27,TRBJ1-5,TGTGCCAGCAGGCTGGAGGGGTATAGCAATCAGCCCCAGCATTTT,CASRLEGYSNQPQHF
-,-,TRBV15,TRBJ2-5,TGTGCCACCAGTTGGGATAGAGGAGAGCGGGAGACCCAGTACTTC,CATSWDRGERETQYF
TRBD2,-,TRBV10-3,TRBJ2-1,TGTGCCATCGCCGGGACTAGTCAAGCGGAGCAGTTCTTC,CAIAGTSQAEQFF
-,-,TRBV6-1,TRBJ2-3,TGTGCCAGCAGTCGGACCCCCGATGGCACAGATACGCAGTATTTT,CASSRTPDGTDTQYF
TRBD2,few,TRBV7-9,TRBJ2-1,TGTGCCAGCAGCTTTGGTCCGGGACTAGCGGGAGTTGAGTTCTTC,CASSFGPGLAGVEFF
-,few,TRBV12-3/TRBV12-4,TRBJ2-1,TGTGCCAGCAGTTTTGGTAGCTTCGATGAGCAGTTCTTC,CASSFGSFDEQFF